The clone carrying this T cell receptor beta chain occurred once. Its specificity is not known. CDR3 length: 15 amino acids. V lost 4 bases to trimming and J lost 0 bases, with 10 bases between them. CDR1 is SGHTA and CDR2 is FQGNSA in the germline V gene. Sequencing was performed with immunoSEQ multiplex PCR; in TCRdb, only in-frame clones are kept and a portion is missing. The data hold roughly 95,000 clones, with around nine tenths observed a single time. This record belongs to a study of T cell responses to AZD1222 COVID-19 vaccine. Study-wide context: Pooling covered second doses at about 4 or about 12 weeks.

Study-wide points: Every sample of the repertoires postdated the peak T cell response. Across the whole spike, CD4 TCRs peaked at regions 160-218 and 743-854. When two AZD1222 doses had been given, Spike-specific TCR breadth and depth rose.

The sample in question was peripheral blood, obtained on day 0 of AZD1222 vaccination. The TCR comes from an adult in good health. The chain combines TRBV7-2 with TRBJ1-3; D call uncertain. In DNA form, the CDR3 reads TGTGCCAGCAGCTCCCGACTAAGCTCTGGAAACACCATATATTTT. It codes for CASSSRLSSGNTIYF.